This entry lists 23 T cell receptor beta chains sequenced from one sample in a study of response to subunit inactivated influenza vaccine. TCRdb itself ran the RT-PCR reads through MiXCR, one entry per CDR3 protein. The sample consists of roughly 650,000 distinct CDR3 sequences, around 16% of them appearing once. The sample consisted of PBMCs from blood, taken about 12 days after vaccination. The receptors originated from a man aged 45-60 years who received an inactivated influenza vaccine.

This clonotype was detected ten times or more. This chain connects TRBV20-1 to TRBJ2-7, with no clear D. In germline, CDR1 is DFQATT, CDR2 SNEGSKA (reference sequence). The CDR3 is made up of 14 amino acids. V shed 6 bases and J shed 4 bases, with 19 bases lying between them. The CDR3 DNA follows: TGCAGTGCGACATCGATCGAGTCGCCTTACGAGCAGTACTTC. Protein sequence: CSATSIESPYEQYF.

This clonotype was counted between two and nine times. The V gene is TRBV5-5, the J gene TRBJ1-4, with D possibly being TRBD1 (5 bases). Per the germline V gene, CDR1 is SGHKS and CDR2 is YYEKEE (reference sequence). This CDR3 spans 15 amino acids. V was trimmed by 1 base and J by 1 base, leaving 8 bases between them. The CDR3 sequence is CASSLSGGTNEKLFF. DNA for the CDR3: TGTGCCAGCAGCTTGTCCGGGGGAACTAATGAAAAACTGTTTTTT.

The chain couples TRBV29-1 to TRBJ2-7; the match to TRBD2 covers 7 bases. From germline, CDR1 is SQVTM and CDR2 ANQGSEA. V was clipped by 2 bases and J by 0 bases; unmatched bases: 7. This CDR3 region has 15 residues. CDR3 in amino acids: CSVESVGGDSYEQYF. CDR3 DNA sequence: TGCAGCGTTGAATCGGTGGGGGGGGACTCCTACGAGCAGTACTTC.

This clonotype was seen only a few times. The gene calls are TRBV20-1 and TRBJ1-5, with D hard to call. Germline-derived CDR1 and CDR2 are DFQATT and SNEGSKA (reference sequence). CDR3 size: 15 residues. The V end was cut by 0 bases, the J end by 1 base, with 10 bases between. Here the CDR3 reads CSARDLGQSNQPQHF. The CDR3 DNA is TGCAGTGCTAGAGATCTAGGGCAAAGCAATCAGCCCCAGCATTTT.

This clonotype was detected a few times. The chain carries TRBV20-1 and TRBJ2-7; TRBD2 is a possible D gene (5 bases). Between the trimmed V and J ends, which lost 4 bases and 6 bases, there was a span of 19 bases. This CDR3 has 14 amino acids. Germline V gives CDR1 DFQATT, CDR2 SNEGSKA (reference sequence). The CDR3 DNA reads as TGCAGTGCTACCGGGGTGGGTTTAGGGAGCGAGCAGTACTTC. This gives the protein CSATGVGLGSEQYF.

This clonotype appeared a few times. This chain joins TRBV7-9 and TRBJ2-5, with 8 bases lining up with TRBD2. Germline trimming cut 5 bases from V and 1 base from J; bases unmatched to any gene: 12. This CDR3 is 17 amino acids long. Germline assignment: CDR1 SEHNR and CDR2 FQNEAQ (reference sequence). The CDR3 DNA sequence: TGTGCCAGCAGCCCTCACGGTGGGACTAGGAGCCAAGAGACCCAGTACTTC. Encoded protein: CASSPHGGTRSQETQYF. The full variable domain, in which reference TRBV7-9 and TRBJ2-5 provide the parts outside the CDR3, is DTGVSQNPRHKITKRGQNVTFRCDPISEHNRLYWYRQTLGQGPEFLTYFQNEAQLEKSRLLSDRFSAERPKGSFSTLEIQRTEQGDSAMYLCASSPHGGTRSQETQYFGPGTRLLVL.

In this sample, this clonotype turned up many times. The V gene is TRBV18, the J gene TRBJ2-5; D possibly corresponds to TRBD1 (5 bases). Trimming left V 1 base short and J 4 bases short, with 7 bases between. The V gene's germline CDR1 is KGHSH and CDR2 LQKENI. The CDR3 runs to 13 residues. CDR3 nucleotides: TGTGCCAGCTCACCACGGGGCTCAGAGACCCAGTACTTC. It codes for CASSPRGSETQYF.

The table lists this clonotype with a few counts. This rearrangement joins TRBV9 to TRBJ2-7, with TRBD1 as a possible D gene (6 bases). Trimming took off 0 bases at V and 2 bases at J, with 12 bases between the two ends. CDR1 and CDR2 (germline): SGDLS, YYNGEE. CDR3 length: 15 residues. The CDR3 protein is CASSVDWGHAYEQYF. DNA for the CDR3: TGTGCCAGCAGCGTAGATTGGGGGCACGCCTACGAGCAGTACTTC.

The J gene is TRBJ1-6, the V gene TRBV12-3 or TRBV12-4; no definite D call. The CDR3 loop spans 15 amino acids. The germline V and J ends were trimmed by 1 base and 6 bases, with 10 bases remaining between them. The CDR3 sequence: CASSLGRQSNSPLHF. The DNA for the CDR3 is TGTGCCAGCAGTTTAGGTCGCCAGTCTAATTCACCCCTCCACTTT.

The J gene is TRBJ2-1, the V gene TRBV11-3; TRBD2 agrees at 9 bases. The CDR3 covers 16 residues. Losses at the gene ends were 4 bases for V and 9 bases for J; bases not matched to a gene: 13. Germline V lookup: CDR1 SGHNT, CDR2 YENEEA. The CDR3 sequence is CASSSLAGVIGGEQFF. DNA for the CDR3: TGTGCCAGCAGCTCGTTAGCGGGAGTGATTGGCGGTGAGCAGTTCTTC.

This clonotype was seen many times. The J gene is TRBJ2-2, the V gene TRBV13; D might be TRBD1 (5 bases). Germline lookup yields CDR1 PRHDT and CDR2 FYEKMQ (reference sequence). This CDR3 has 15 residues. V was shortened by 1 base and J by 4 bases, with 10 bases between the two germline ends. CDR3 sequence: CASSLEGRGTGELFF. The DNA for the CDR3 is TGTGCCAGCAGCTTAGAGGGGCGCGGCACCGGGGAGCTGTTTTTT.

In its sample, this clonotype was seen many times. The chain couples TRBV6-5 to TRBJ2-7; D is undetermined. This CDR3 contains 11 residues. V was trimmed by 0 bases and J by 6 bases, leaving 3 bases between them. CDR1 and CDR2 from the germline V gene are MNHEY and SVGAGI. The chain's CDR3 is CASSYSAEQYF. The CDR3 bases are TGTGCCAGCAGTTACTCAGCCGAGCAGTACTTC.

This clonotype showed up just a few times. The V gene is TRBV4-2, the J gene TRBJ1-1; no clear D gene. V was pared by 1 base and J by 6 bases, with 9 bases between. The CDR3 spans 13 residues. Germline V gene sequence: CDR1 LGHNA, CDR2 YNFKEQ. The chain's CDR3 is CASSQATRSEAFF. In nucleotides, the CDR3 is TGTGCCAGCAGCCAAGCCACTCGGTCTGAAGCTTTCTTT.

In DNA, the CDR3 is TGTGCCTCCAGCGTGGGGGATAATTCACCCCTCCACTTT. Its protein is CASSVGDNSPLHF. The V gene is TRBV7-9, the J gene TRBJ1-6; D is possibly TRBD1 (5 bases). The CDR3 consists of 13 residues. Germline-derived CDR1 and CDR2 are SEHNR and FQNEAQ (reference sequence). V shed 11 bases and J shed 5 bases, with 13 bases lying between them. The entire variable domain, with the rest obtained from reference TRBV7-9 and TRBJ1-6, is as follows: DTGVSQNPRHKITKRGQNVTFRCDPISEHNRLYWYRQTLGQGPEFLTYFQNEAQLEKSRLLSDRFSAERPKGSFSTLEIQRTEQGDSAMYLCASSVGDNSPLHFGNGTRLTVT.

The chain links TRBV20-1 to TRBJ1-1, with D unclear. Germline V gene sequence: CDR1 DFQATT, CDR2 SNEGSKA (reference sequence). CDR3 length equals 14 residues. V lost 6 bases and J 4 bases, leaving 18 bases between the germline ends. The CDR3 coding sequence is TGCAGTGCCAGCCGAGGGCCAAGAGGCACTGAAGCTTTCTTT. Translating it yields CSASRGPRGTEAFF.

The chain uses TRBV25-1 and TRBJ2-1, with a tentative D call TRBD2 (6 bases). V dropped 3 bases and J dropped 8 bases, with 17 bases sitting between them. The CDR3 has 15 amino acids. CDR1 is MGHDK and CDR2 is SYGVNS in the germline V gene. The CDR3 nucleotides are TGTGCCAGCAGTGATCCAGCGCTGGGGGGAGATGAGCAGTTCTTC. It translates to CASSDPALGGDEQFF.

This chain connects TRBV9 to TRBJ2-2; TRBD2 is a possible D gene (5 bases). Trimming removed 0 bases from V and 0 bases from J, with 9 bases in between. This CDR3 has 16 amino acids. Per the germline V gene, CDR1 is SGDLS and CDR2 is YYNGEE. The CDR3: CASSVGSGANTGELFF. The CDR3 DNA is TGTGCCAGCAGCGTAGGAAGCGGAGCGAACACCGGGGAGCTGTTTTTT.

The J gene is TRBJ1-5, the V gene TRBV6-6; weak D call: TRBD1 (5 bases). Germline-derived CDR1 and CDR2 are MNHNY and SVGAGI (reference sequence). Between the trimmed V and J ends, which lost 7 bases and 4 bases, there was a span of 11 bases. The CDR3 runs 13 residues. The CDR3 region has the DNA TGTGCCAGCATCAGAGGGGCGAATCAGCCCCAGCATTTT. It codes for CASIRGANQPQHF.

This clonotype showed up just a few times. This rearrangement joins TRBV4-2 to TRBJ1-1, with D possibly TRBD1 on 6 matching bases. The V end was cut by 8 bases, the J end by 1 base, with 11 bases between. Germline CDR1 is LGHNA and CDR2 is YNFKEQ. The CDR3 covers 13 residues. DNA for the CDR3: TGTGCCAGCGAAGGGGACAAGAACACTGAAGCTTTCTTT. Residues: CASEGDKNTEAFF.

Many counts were recorded for this clonotype. The gene calls are TRBV29-1 and TRBJ2-7; tentatively, D is TRBD1 (6 bases). Trimming took 6 bases from V and 5 from J, leaving 17 bases between them. Per the germline V gene, CDR1 is SQVTM and CDR2 is ANQGSEA. The CDR3 is 13 residues long. CDR3 DNA: TGCAGCGTGATGGGGGCGAGGGGACACGAGCAGTACTTC. Protein product: CSVMGARGHEQYF.

The chain employs TRBV7-9 and TRBJ2-3, with D perhaps matching TRBD1 or TRBD2 (5 bases each). CDR1 and CDR2 (germline): SEHNR, FQNEAQ (reference sequence). The V end was cut by 9 bases, the J end by 2 bases, with 15 bases between. This CDR3 comprises 14 residues. The CDR3 DNA reads TGTGCCAGTCTCCCGGGGCTAGTCACAGATACGCAGTATTTT. This gives the protein CASLPGLVTDTQYF.

Only a few counts were recorded for this clonotype. V usage is TRBV7-3 and J usage is TRBJ2-3; D gene unclear. Germline V gene sequence: CDR1 SGHTA, CDR2 FQGTGA. V shed 5 bases and J shed 5 bases, with 14 bases lying between them. The CDR3 length is 14 residues. DNA for the CDR3: TGTGCCAGCAGCCCCTCCTCGGGTGGAGATACGCAGTATTTT. Translated: CASSPSSGGDTQYF.

This clonotype was recorded a few times. This sequence joins TRBV5-1 and TRBJ2-2; weak D call: TRBD1 (7 bases). The CDR3 runs to 13 residues. V lost 4 bases and J lost 6, with 10 bases in between. Germline CDR1 and CDR2: SGHRS and YFSETQ. Here the CDR3 DNA reads TGCGCCAGCAGCGCCAGGGGGGCCGGGGAGCTGTTTTTT. As protein: CASSARGAGELFF. Supplemented by reference TRBV5-1 and TRBJ2-2, the full variable domain reads KAGVTQTPRYLIKTRGQQVTLSCSPISGHRSVSWYQQTPGQGLQFLFEYFSETQRNKGNFPGRFSGRQFSNSRSEMNVSTLELGDSALYLCASSARGAGELFFGEGSRLTVL.